This TCR beta chain was identified in a study of graft-versus-host responses after intestinal transplantation. CDR3 size: 15 residues. Germline-derived CDR1 and CDR2 are SEHNR and FQNEAQ (reference sequence). V shed 5 bases and J shed 7 bases, with 18 bases lying between them. General observations from the study: Recipient-marrow GvH clones were detected, some having first appeared in ileum or blood.

Data came from immunoSEQ multiplex PCR; TCRdb stores just in-frame clones and leaves some out. The repertoire holds 84,000 or so clones, with 90% to 95% as singletons. Comments on this clone: Antigen unknown.

This sample comprised unstimulated CD8+ T cells sorted from spleen or lymph node cells, obtained before transplant. This chain connects TRBV7-9 to TRBJ2-1, with D perhaps matching TRBD2 (5 bases). The source is a human donor who was the organ donor for an intestinal transplant. CDR3 amino acids: CASSDGLLPGNEQFF. In DNA, the CDR3 is TGTGCCAGCAGCGACGGACTCCTTCCGGGGAATGAGCAGTTCTTC.